This entry lists 3 T cell receptor beta chains sequenced from one sample in a study of T cells in Graves' hyperthyroidism and ophthalmopathy. The investigators amplified TCR beta CDR3 regions from RNA transcripts. RT-PCR in the first round (using the HTBI primer set) targeted the TCR CDR3. Using its own MiXCR run on the multiplex PCR reads, TCRdb lists one record per CDR3 protein. The sample has approximately 300,000 distinct CDR3 sequences; around 15% are singletons. Sequenced sample: blood. The receptors derive from a woman aged 60 to 75 with Graves' ophthalmopathy.

This chain uses TRBV4-3 with TRBJ2-1, with 14 bases that match TRBD2. From germline, CDR1 is LGHNA and CDR2 YSLEER. J lost 7 bases, V lost 3 bases, and 2 bases had no gene match. The CDR3 has 15 amino acids. This CDR3 is CASSHGTSGRNEQFF. Written as DNA, the CDR3 is TGCGCCAGCAGCCACGGGACTAGCGGGAGAAATGAGCAGTTCTTC.

This clonotype has at least ten counts. The J gene is TRBJ1-1, the V gene TRBV28, with unresolved D. The V end lost 8 bases, the J end lost 3 bases, and 13 bases lay between the germline ends. Germline loops: CDR1 MDHEN, CDR2 SYDVKM. The CDR3 spans 13 residues. CDR3 nucleotide sequence: TGTGCCAGCTTTGCCCCAGTGGACACTGAAGCTTTCTTT. This codes for CASFAPVDTEAFF. Complete variable domain (other parts from reference TRBV28 and TRBJ1-1): DVKVTQSSRYLVKRTGEKVFLECVQDMDHENMFWYRQDPGLGLRLIYFSYDVKMKEKGDIPEGYSVSREKKERFSLILESASTNQTSMYLCASFAPVDTEAFFGQGTRLTVV.

In regard to this clonotype: The junction departs from germline at one end; a sequencing error may be responsible. The rearrangement uses TRBV14 and TRBJ2-1; D gene uncertain. The CDR3 runs to 15 residues. The germline V gene encodes CDR1 SGHDN and CDR2 FVKESK. CDR3 amino acids: CVSSHVTGPYNEQFF. In DNA form, the CDR3 reads TGTGTCAGCAGCCACGTCACCGGTCCCTACAATGAGCAGTTCTTC.